These 30 T cell receptor beta chains came from one sample sequenced in a study of CD8 T cells in Susac syndrome. An amount of RNA that ranged from about 0.45 to 1 ug was reverse transcribed with random hexamers. TCRdb re-called the immunoSEQ multiplex PCR reads with MiXCR, one entry per CDR3 protein. The repertoire holds just over 150,000 distinct CDR3 sequences, with about 94% as singletons. The sample comprised CD8+ T cells from PBMCs. Every receptor here comes from a human donor with multiple sclerosis.

The chain links TRBV3-1 to TRBJ2-1; 12 bases fit TRBD2. V dropped 1 base and J dropped 2; count of bases not matched to a gene: 0. The germline gives CDR1 LGHDT, CDR2 YNNKEL (reference sequence). CDR3 length: 16 amino acids. The CDR3 DNA is TGTGCCAGCAGCCAAGGACTAGCGGGGGCCTACAATGAGCAGTTCTTC. Its translation is CASSQGLAGAYNEQFF.

This chain links TRBV3-1 with TRBJ1-1; D remains unclear. This CDR3 region has 12 residues. Germline CDR1 LGHDT, CDR2 YNNKEL (reference sequence). V lost 0 bases and J lost 6, with 5 bases in between. CDR3 in DNA: TGTGCCAGCAGCCAAGATGACTCTGAAGCTTTCTTT. Its protein is CASSQDDSEAFF. The complete variable domain, with remaining parts taken from reference TRBV3-1 and TRBJ1-1, reads DTAVSQTPKYLVTQMGNDKSIKCEQNLGHDTMYWYKQDSKKFLKIMFSYNNKELIINETVPNRFSPKSPDKAHLNLHINSLELGDSAVYFCASSQDDSEAFFGQGTRLTVV.

The gene calls are TRBV20-1 and TRBJ2-7; the match to TRBD2 covers 7 bases. J lost 2 bases, V lost 3 bases, and 4 bases had no gene match. The CDR3 spans 13 residues. From germline, CDR1 is DFQATT and CDR2 SNEGSKA (reference sequence). The CDR3 protein is CSARGLSAYEQYF. DNA for the CDR3: TGCAGTGCTAGGGGACTATCGGCCTACGAGCAGTACTTC.

The chain carries TRBV7-9 and TRBJ2-7, with D possibly TRBD1 on 5 matching bases. This CDR3 has 15 amino acids. Trimming shortened V by 2 bases and J by 4 bases, and 15 bases separated the two germline ends. Germline lookup yields CDR1 SEHNR and CDR2 FQNEAQ (reference sequence). The CDR3 here is CASSLSETASYEQYF. In DNA form, the CDR3 reads TGTGCCAGCAGCTTATCCGAGACAGCCTCATACGAGCAGTACTTC.

Notes on this clonotype: The junction departs from germline at one end; a sequencing error may be responsible. The chain employs TRBV30 and TRBJ2-1; 7 bases map to TRBD2. The CDR3 is 10 residues long. Per germline, CDR1 GTSNPN and CDR2 SVGIG (reference sequence). For the CDR3, the DNA is TGTGCCTGGAGTAGGGAGGGGTTAAAATTC. This translates into CAWSREGLKF.

The chain carries TRBV19 and TRBJ2-7; the D gene is possibly TRBD1 (6 bases). The length of the CDR3 is 15 residues. Germline V CDR1 and CDR2: LNHDA, SQIVND (reference sequence). The V end lost 0 bases, the J end lost 0 bases, and 9 bases lay between the germline ends. CDR3 coding DNA: TGTGCCAGTAGTATAGAGGGGACACCCTCCTACGAGCAGTACTTC. It translates to CASSIEGTPSYEQYF.

CDR3 sequence (DNA): TGTGCCAGCAGCGTAGACCAGGATAGCAATCAGCCCCAGCATTTT. Translation gives CASSVDQDSNQPQHF. This sequence joins TRBV9 and TRBJ1-5, with D unresolved. There are 15 residues in the CDR3. Germline V gives CDR1 SGDLS, CDR2 YYNGEE. Trimming pared 0 bases from V and 0 bases from J, leaving 7 bases between.

The gene calls are TRBV20-1 and TRBJ2-5; D perhaps matches TRBD2 (5 bases). From germline, CDR1 is DFQATT and CDR2 SNEGSKA (reference sequence). The CDR3 spans 12 residues. In DNA, the CDR3 is TGCCCCCCCAGGAGGAGGCAAGAGACCCAGTACTTC. Translated: CPPRRRQETQYF.

The rearrangement links TRBV30 to TRBJ2-7, with 9 bases aligning to TRBD1. CDR1 and CDR2 from the germline V gene are GTSNPN and SVGIG (reference sequence). V was clipped by 3 bases and J by 4 bases; unmatched bases: 10. The CDR3 covers 15 residues. The CDR3 DNA is TGTGCCTGGAGACCCCCCCCGGGACAGGGATACGAGCAGTACTTC. It translates to CAWRPPPGQGYEQYF. Together with reference TRBV30 and TRBJ2-7, the CDR3 gives the full variable domain: SQTIHQWPATLVQPVGSPLSLECTVEGTSNPNLYWYRQAAGRGLQLLFYSVGIGQISSEVPQNLSASRPQDRQFILSSKKLLLSDSGFYLCAWRPPPGQGYEQYFGPGTRLTVT.

V is TRBV30 and J is TRBJ1-1; D remains ambiguous. V dropped 0 bases and J dropped 10 bases, with 9 bases sitting between them. In germline, CDR1 is GTSNPN, CDR2 SVGIG (reference sequence). The CDR3 loop spans 11 amino acids. The CDR3 loop reads CAWSVGRGAFF. Written as DNA, the CDR3 is TGTGCCTGGAGTGTGGGCAGAGGAGCTTTCTTT.

The V and J genes are TRBV30 and TRBJ2-7; no reliable D call. The length of the CDR3 is 16 residues. Germline CDR1 reads GTSNPN; CDR2 reads SVGIG (reference sequence). V was pared by 4 bases and J by 0 bases, with 19 bases between. CDR3 sequence: CAWTHERLLSSYEQYF. The CDR3 DNA reads as TGTGCCTGGACTCACGAGAGACTGTTGAGCTCCTACGAGCAGTACTTC.

This chain connects TRBV10-3 to TRBJ1-6; D might be TRBD1 (5 bases). CDR1 ENHRY and CDR2 SYGVKD come from the germline V gene. Trimming took off 2 bases at V and 0 bases at J, with 8 bases between the two ends. CDR3 length equals 16 residues. The CDR3 nucleotides read TGTGCCATCAGTGAGGGGGGAAGCTCCTATAATTCACCCCTCCACTTT. Protein: CAISEGGSSYNSPLHF.

This chain joins TRBV4-3 and TRBJ2-1; 9 bases map to TRBD2. After removal of 5 bases from V and 6 bases from J, the junction contained 11 bases not matched to a gene. Looked up from germline, CDR1 is LGHNA and CDR2 is YSLEER. The CDR3 sequence is 16 residues long. The CDR3 spells CASSASRGGSGNEQFF. For the CDR3, the DNA is TGCGCCAGCAGCGCGTCGCGGGGGGGGAGTGGCAATGAGCAGTTCTTC.

The chain recombines TRBV4-1 with TRBJ2-2, with unresolved D. V dropped 0 bases and J dropped 11 bases, with 16 bases sitting between them. This CDR3 region has 15 residues. Germline values: CDR1 MGHRA, CDR2 YSYEKL. CDR3 sequence (DNA): TGCGCCAGCAGCCAAGAGGGAACCCCCCGAGGCGAGCTGTTTTTT. The encoded protein is CASSQEGTPRGELFF.

The gene calls are TRBV5-4 and TRBJ2-1, with 7 bases identical to TRBD2. With V trimmed by 3 bases and J by 8 bases, 2 bases remained unmatched. Germline CDR1 reads SGHNT; CDR2 reads YYREEE (reference sequence). The CDR3 covers 12 residues. For the CDR3, the DNA is TGTGCCAGCAGCTGGGGAGGGGATGAGCAGTTCTTC. Its protein is CASSWGGDEQFF.

The genes are TRBV5-6 and TRBJ2-7; 8 nucleotides align to TRBD1. Germline CDR1 reads SGHDT; CDR2 reads YYEEEE. CDR3 size: 15 residues. V was clipped by 0 bases and J by 5 bases; unmatched bases: 7. This CDR3 is CASSLARTGRDEQYF. The CDR3 DNA reads as TGTGCCAGCAGCTTGGCCAGGACAGGGCGGGACGAGCAGTACTTC.

The V call is TRBV6-2 or TRBV6-3, the J call TRBJ2-7; D is unresolved. The CDR3 consists of 13 residues. Germline V lookup: CDR1 MNHEY, CDR2 SVGEGT. The V end was cut by 5 bases, the J end by 4 bases, with 12 bases between. CDR3 amino acids: CASSPPGPYEQYF. CDR3 coding DNA: TGTGCCAGCAGTCCCCCAGGCCCTTACGAGCAGTACTTC.

The V gene is TRBV30, the J gene TRBJ1-4, with no clear D. CDR1 and CDR2 (germline): GTSNPN, SVGIG (reference sequence). The CDR3 is 16 amino acids. Trimming took 0 bases from V and 8 from J, leaving 19 bases between them. CDR3 protein: CAWSVPSALYGEKLFF. Here the CDR3 DNA reads TGTGCCTGGAGTGTCCCCTCGGCCCTGTACGGCGAAAAACTGTTTTTT.

The V gene is TRBV9, the J gene TRBJ2-6; D is undetermined. Trimming pared 3 bases from V and 1 base from J, leaving 5 bases between. The CDR3 covers 14 residues. Germline CDR1 reads SGDLS; CDR2 reads YYNGEE. In DNA, the CDR3 is TGTGCCAGCAGCGGATTATCTGGGGCCAACGTCCTGACTTTC. This encodes CASSGLSGANVLTF.

The V and J genes are TRBV13 and TRBJ2-3; a possible D gene is TRBD2 (6 bases). Between the trimmed V and J ends, which lost 7 bases and 1 base, there was a span of 18 bases. Germline V CDR1 and CDR2: PRHDT, FYEKMQ (reference sequence). CDR3 length equals 16 residues. Written as DNA, the CDR3 is TGTGCCAGCACCACACGGGGTAGCGGCCGCACAGATACGCAGTATTTT. Its translation: CASTTRGSGRTDTQYF.

The chain has TRBV30 and TRBJ1-2; D is unresolved. Per germline, CDR1 GTSNPN and CDR2 SVGIG (reference sequence). Trimming pared 5 bases from V and 5 bases from J, leaving 21 bases between. This CDR3 region has 15 residues. This chain's CDR3 is CAWGTPRKEEYGYTF. CDR3 in DNA: TGTGCCTGGGGAACACCTCGTAAGGAGGAGTATGGCTACACCTTC.

V and J are TRBV19 and TRBJ1-5; 9 bases align to TRBD1. CDR3 size: 16 residues. V shed 6 bases and J 0 bases; nucleotides not matched to a gene: 6. Germline-derived CDR1 and CDR2 are LNHDA and SQIVND (reference sequence). CDR3 sequence (DNA): TGTGCCAGTAGGGTAACAGGGGGCTATAGCAATCAGCCCCAGCATTTT. It encodes CASRVTGGYSNQPQHF.

This clonotype was detected once. The gene calls are TRBV7-6 and TRBJ1-5; 7 positions match TRBD1. The CDR3 has 15 residues. J was trimmed by 6 bases and V by 5 bases; bases with no gene match: 10. The germline CDR1 and CDR2 sequences are SGHVS and FNYEAQ. For the CDR3, the DNA is TGTGCCAGCAGCCCACAACAGGGGATGGGTCAGCCCCAGCATTTT. Its protein is CASSPQQGMGQPQHF.

The rearrangement links TRBV7-9 to TRBJ2-7; D possibly matches TRBD1 or TRBD2 (6 bases each). Trimming removed 0 bases at V and 9 bases at J, with 9 bases between. Per germline, CDR1 SEHNR and CDR2 FQNEAQ (reference sequence). This CDR3 is 12 amino acids long. The CDR3 loop is CASSLARGLQYF. The CDR3 region has the DNA TGTGCCAGCAGCTTAGCCCGGGGGCTGCAGTACTTC. Looking up the rest from reference TRBV7-9 and TRBJ2-7 gives the full variable domain: DTGVSQNPRHKITKRGQNVTFRCDPISEHNRLYWYRQTLGQGPEFLTYFQNEAQLEKSRLLSDRFSAERPKGSFSTLEIQRTEQGDSAMYLCASSLARGLQYFGPGTRLTVT.

V and J are TRBV7-9 and TRBJ1-4; D not resolved. Germline assignment: CDR1 SEHNR and CDR2 FQNEAQ (reference sequence). The ends were cut back, 3 bases at V and 8 bases at J, with 7 bases in the middle. CDR3 size: 12 residues. CDR3 sequence reads: CASSLTGEKLFF. CDR3 nucleotide sequence: TGTGCCAGCAGCTTGACGGGAGAAAAACTGTTTTTT. Using reference TRBV7-9 and TRBJ1-4 for the parts outside the CDR3, the full variable domain is DTGVSQNPRHKITKRGQNVTFRCDPISEHNRLYWYRQTLGQGPEFLTYFQNEAQLEKSRLLSDRFSAERPKGSFSTLEIQRTEQGDSAMYLCASSLTGEKLFFGSGTQLSVL.

This clonotype turned up a few times. The chain employs TRBV20-1 and TRBJ2-7; D may match TRBD1 or TRBD2 (5 bases each). The CDR3 consists of 11 residues. Germline CDR1 reads DFQATT; CDR2 reads SNEGSKA (reference sequence). Between the trimmed V and J ends, which lost 1 base and 5 bases, there was a span of 6 bases. For the CDR3, the DNA is TGCAGTGCTAGAGTGGGGGACGAGCAGTACTTC. Translated, it gives CSARVGDEQYF.

The gene calls are TRBV5-1 and TRBJ2-7; no clear D. Looked up from germline, CDR1 is SGHRS and CDR2 is YFSETQ. Trimming left V 3 bases short and J 7 bases short, with 8 bases between. This CDR3 is built from 11 residues. This CDR3 reads CASSSATEQYF. The CDR3 nucleotides are TGCGCCAGCAGCTCTGCAACGGAGCAGTACTTC.

This clonotype was counted once. The chain joins TRBV16 to TRBJ1-1; no firm D call. V dropped 0 bases and J dropped 1 base, with 6 bases sitting between them. The CDR3 totals 14 residues. The germline V gene has CDR1 KGHSY and CDR2 FQNENV. DNA for the CDR3: TGTGCCAGCAGCCAATCTTCCCAGAACACTGAAGCTTTCTTT. This translates into CASSQSSQNTEAFF. The entire variable domain, with the rest obtained from reference TRBV16 and TRBJ1-1, is as follows: GEEVAQTPKHLVRGEGQKAKLYCAPIKGHSYVFWYQQVLKNEFKFLISFQNENVFDETGMPKERFSAKCLPNSPCSLEIQATKLEDSAVYFCASSQSSQNTEAFFGQGTRLTVV.

The chain carries TRBV5-6 and TRBJ2-3, with 7 bases lining up with TRBD2. The V gene's germline CDR1 is SGHDT and CDR2 YYEEEE. After removal of 8 bases from V and 5 bases from J, the junction contained 5 bases not matched to a gene. The CDR3 consists of 12 residues. The CDR3, as DNA: TGTGCCAGTAGGGAGGGTATAGATACGCAGTATTTT. Translation: CASREGIDTQYF. Full variable domain (remainder filled in from reference TRBV5-6 and TRBJ2-3): DAGVTQSPTHLIKTRGQQVTLRCSPKSGHDTVSWYQQALGQGPQFIFQYYEEEERQRGNFPDRFSGHQFPNYSSELNVNALLLGDSALYLCASREGIDTQYFGPGTRLTVL.

The chain is built from TRBV27 and TRBJ1-1; D is uncertain. The germline V gene encodes CDR1 MNHEY and CDR2 SMNVEV (reference sequence). The CDR3 extends over 12 amino acids. Deletions cut 6 bases from V and 5 bases from J, with 10 bases between. CDR3 amino acids: CASSGRSTEAFF. The CDR3 DNA is TGTGCCAGCAGCGGGAGGTCGACTGAAGCTTTCTTT.